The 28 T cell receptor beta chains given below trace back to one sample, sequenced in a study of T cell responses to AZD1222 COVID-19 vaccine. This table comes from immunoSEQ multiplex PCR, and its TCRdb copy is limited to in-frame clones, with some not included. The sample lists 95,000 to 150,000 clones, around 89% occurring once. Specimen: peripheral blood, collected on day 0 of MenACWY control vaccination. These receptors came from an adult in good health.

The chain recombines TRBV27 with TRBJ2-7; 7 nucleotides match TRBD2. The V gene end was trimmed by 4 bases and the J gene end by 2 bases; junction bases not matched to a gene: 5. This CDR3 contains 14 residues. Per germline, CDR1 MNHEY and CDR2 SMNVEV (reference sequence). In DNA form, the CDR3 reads TGTGCCAGCAGTTCCCGGGGAGGGCCCTACGAGCAGTACTTC. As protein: CASSSRGGPYEQYF.

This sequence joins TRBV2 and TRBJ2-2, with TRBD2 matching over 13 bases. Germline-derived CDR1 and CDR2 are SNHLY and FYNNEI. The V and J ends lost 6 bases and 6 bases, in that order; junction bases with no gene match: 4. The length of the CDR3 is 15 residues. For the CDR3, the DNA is TGTGCCAGCAGGGGCGGACTAGCGGGAGCCGGGGAGCTGTTTTTT. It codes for CASRGGLAGAGELFF.

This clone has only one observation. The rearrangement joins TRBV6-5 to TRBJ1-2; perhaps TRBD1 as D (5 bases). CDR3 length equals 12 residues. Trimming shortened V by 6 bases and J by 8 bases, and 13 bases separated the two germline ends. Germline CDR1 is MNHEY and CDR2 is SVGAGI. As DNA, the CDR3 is TGTGCCAGCAGGGCGTTGCGGGACGGCTACACCTTC. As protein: CASRALRDGYTF.

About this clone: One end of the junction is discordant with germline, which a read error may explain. CDR3 in amino acids: CASNYPQTGELFF. The CDR3 DNA is TGTGCCAGCAATTACCCCCAGACCGGGGAGCTGTTTTTT. The rearrangement joins TRBV6-5 to TRBJ2-2; no definite D call. Germline CDR1 reads MNHEY; CDR2 reads SVGAGI. The CDR3 is made up of 13 amino acids.

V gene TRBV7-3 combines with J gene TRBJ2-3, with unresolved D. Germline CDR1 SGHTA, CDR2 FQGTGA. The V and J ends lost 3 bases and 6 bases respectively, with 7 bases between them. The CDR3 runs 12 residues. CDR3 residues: CASSLGPDTQYF. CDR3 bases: TGTGCCAGCAGCTTGGGCCCTGATACGCAGTATTTT.

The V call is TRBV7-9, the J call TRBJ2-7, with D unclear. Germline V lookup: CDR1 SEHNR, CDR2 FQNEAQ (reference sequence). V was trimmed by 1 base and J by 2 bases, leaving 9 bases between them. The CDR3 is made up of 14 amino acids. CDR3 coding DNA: TGTGCCAGCAGCTTAGGTTGGCTTGCCTACGAGCAGTACTTC. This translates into CASSLGWLAYEQYF.

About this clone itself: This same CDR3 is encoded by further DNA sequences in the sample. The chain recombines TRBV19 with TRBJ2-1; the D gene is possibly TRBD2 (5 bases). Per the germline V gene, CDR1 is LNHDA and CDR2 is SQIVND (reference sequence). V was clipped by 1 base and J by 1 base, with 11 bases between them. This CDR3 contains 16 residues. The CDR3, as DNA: TGTGCCAGTAGTATAGTTGCTTCGGGGTCCTACAATGAGCAGTTCTTC. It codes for CASSIVASGSYNEQFF.

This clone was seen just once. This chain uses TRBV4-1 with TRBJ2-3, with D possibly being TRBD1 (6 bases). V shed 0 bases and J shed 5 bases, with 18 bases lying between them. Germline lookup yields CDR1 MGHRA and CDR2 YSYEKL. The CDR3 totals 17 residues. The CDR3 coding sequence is TGCGCCAGCAGCCAAGATAAGATGTCACGAGGGGGAGATACGCAGTATTTT. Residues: CASSQDKMSRGGDTQYF.

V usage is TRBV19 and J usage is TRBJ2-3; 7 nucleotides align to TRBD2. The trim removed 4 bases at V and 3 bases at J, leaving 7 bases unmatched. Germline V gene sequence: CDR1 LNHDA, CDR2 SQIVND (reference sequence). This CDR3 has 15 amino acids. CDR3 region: CASSSETSRTDTQYF. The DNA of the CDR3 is TGTGCCAGTAGTAGCGAGACTAGCCGGACAGATACGCAGTATTTT.

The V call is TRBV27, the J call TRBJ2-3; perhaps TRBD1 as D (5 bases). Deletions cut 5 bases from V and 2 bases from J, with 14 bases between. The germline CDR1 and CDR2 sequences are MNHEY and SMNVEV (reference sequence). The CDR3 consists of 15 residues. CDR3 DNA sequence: TGTGCCAGCAGTGTCCAAGGGGTATACACAGATACGCAGTATTTT. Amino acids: CASSVQGVYTDTQYF.

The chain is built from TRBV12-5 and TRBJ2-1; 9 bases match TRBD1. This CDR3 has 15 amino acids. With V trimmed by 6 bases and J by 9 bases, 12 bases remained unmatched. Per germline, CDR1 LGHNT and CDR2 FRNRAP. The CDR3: CASGPGTGIDREQFF. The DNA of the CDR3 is TGTGCTAGTGGACCCGGGACAGGGATAGACCGTGAGCAGTTCTTC.

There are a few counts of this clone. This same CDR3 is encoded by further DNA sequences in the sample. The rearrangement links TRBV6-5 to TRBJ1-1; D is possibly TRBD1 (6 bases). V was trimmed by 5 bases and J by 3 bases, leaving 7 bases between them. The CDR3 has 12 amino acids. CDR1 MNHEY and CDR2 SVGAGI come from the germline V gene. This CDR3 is CASSRQDTEAFF. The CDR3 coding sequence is TGTGCCAGCAGTCGACAGGACACTGAAGCTTTCTTT.

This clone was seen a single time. The CDR3 reads CASSQDQGRRNTEAFF. CDR3 DNA sequence: TGCGCCAGCAGCCAAGATCAGGGGCGGAGGAACACTGAAGCTTTCTTT. The V call is TRBV4-1, the J call TRBJ1-1, with D tentatively TRBD1 (6 bases). The germline gives CDR1 MGHRA, CDR2 YSYEKL. V gave up 0 bases and J gave up 1 base, with 12 bases separating them. The CDR3 has 16 residues.

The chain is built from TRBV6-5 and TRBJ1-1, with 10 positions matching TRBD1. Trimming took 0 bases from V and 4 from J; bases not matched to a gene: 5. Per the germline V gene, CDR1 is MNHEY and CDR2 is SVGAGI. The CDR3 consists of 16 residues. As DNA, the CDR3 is TGTGCCAGCAGTTACTCGACAGGGGGCAGCGGCACTGAAGCTTTCTTT. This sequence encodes CASSYSTGGSGTEAFF.

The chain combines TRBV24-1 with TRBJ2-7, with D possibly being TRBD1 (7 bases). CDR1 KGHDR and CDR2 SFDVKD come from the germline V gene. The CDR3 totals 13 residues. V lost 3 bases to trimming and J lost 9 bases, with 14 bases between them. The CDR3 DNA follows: TGTGCCACCAGTGATCCGAACAGGGGAGGGCAGTACTTC. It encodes CATSDPNRGGQYF.

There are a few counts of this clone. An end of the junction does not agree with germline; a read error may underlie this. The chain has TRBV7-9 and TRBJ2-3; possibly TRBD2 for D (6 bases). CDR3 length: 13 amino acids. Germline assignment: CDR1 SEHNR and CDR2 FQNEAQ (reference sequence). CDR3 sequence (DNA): TGTGCCAGCAGCCTAGCGATCACAGATACGCAGTATTTT. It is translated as CASSLAITDTQYF.

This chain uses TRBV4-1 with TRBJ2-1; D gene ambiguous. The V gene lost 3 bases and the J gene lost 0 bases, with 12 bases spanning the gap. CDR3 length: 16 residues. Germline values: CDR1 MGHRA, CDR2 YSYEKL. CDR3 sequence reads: CASSHLDIFSYNEQFF. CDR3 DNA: TGCGCCAGCAGCCACCTAGACATCTTCTCCTACAATGAGCAGTTCTTC.

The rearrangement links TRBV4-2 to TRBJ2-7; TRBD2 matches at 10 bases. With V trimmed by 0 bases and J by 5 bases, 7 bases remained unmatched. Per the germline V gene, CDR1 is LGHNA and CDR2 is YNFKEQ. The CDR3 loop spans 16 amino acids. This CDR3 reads CASSQDPSGRSDEQYF. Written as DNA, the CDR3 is TGTGCCAGCAGCCAAGATCCTAGCGGGAGATCCGACGAGCAGTACTTC.

CDR3 DNA sequence: TGTGCCTGGAGCGGAGTCCAGGGCGGCGCTTTCTTT. Translated: CAWSGVQGGAFF. V gene TRBV30 combines with J gene TRBJ1-1; weak D call: TRBD1 (5 bases). The CDR3 is 12 residues long. Germline V gene lookup returns CDR1 GTSNPN and CDR2 SVGIG (reference sequence). V was pared by 3 bases and J by 11 bases, with 16 bases between.

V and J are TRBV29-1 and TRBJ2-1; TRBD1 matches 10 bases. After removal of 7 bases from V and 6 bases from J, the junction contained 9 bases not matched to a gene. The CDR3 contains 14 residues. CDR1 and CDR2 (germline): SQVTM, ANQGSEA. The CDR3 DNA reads TGCAGCGCACTTAGACAGGGGGCGGTCAATGAGCAGTTCTTC. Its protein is CSALRQGAVNEQFF.

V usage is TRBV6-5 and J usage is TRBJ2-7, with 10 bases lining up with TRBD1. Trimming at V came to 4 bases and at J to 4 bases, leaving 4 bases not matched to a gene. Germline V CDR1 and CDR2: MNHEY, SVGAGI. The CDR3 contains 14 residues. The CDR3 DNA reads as TGTGCCAGCAGTTCACCGGGACAGGGGTACGAGCAGTACTTC. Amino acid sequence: CASSSPGQGYEQYF.

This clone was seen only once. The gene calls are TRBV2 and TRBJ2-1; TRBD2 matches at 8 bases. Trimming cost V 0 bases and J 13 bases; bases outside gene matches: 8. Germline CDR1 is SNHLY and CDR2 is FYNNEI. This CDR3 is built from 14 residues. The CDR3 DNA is TGTGCCAGCAGTGAAGCGGTGCAGCGGGAGCGCCAGTTCTTC. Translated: CASSEAVQRERQFF. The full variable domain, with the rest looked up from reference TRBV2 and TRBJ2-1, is EPEVTQTPSHQVTQMGQEVILRCVPISNHLYFYWYRQILGQKVEFLVSFYNNEISEKSEIFDDQFSVERPDGSNFTLKIRSTKLEDSAMYFCASSEAVQRERQFFGPGTRLTVL.

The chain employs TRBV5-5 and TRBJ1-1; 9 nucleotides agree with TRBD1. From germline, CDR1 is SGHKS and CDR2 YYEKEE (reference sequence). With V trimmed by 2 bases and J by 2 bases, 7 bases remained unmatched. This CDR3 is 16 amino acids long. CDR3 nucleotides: TGTGCCAGCAGCTTATATGGGACAGGGATCAACACTGAAGCTTTCTTT. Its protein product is CASSLYGTGINTEAFF.

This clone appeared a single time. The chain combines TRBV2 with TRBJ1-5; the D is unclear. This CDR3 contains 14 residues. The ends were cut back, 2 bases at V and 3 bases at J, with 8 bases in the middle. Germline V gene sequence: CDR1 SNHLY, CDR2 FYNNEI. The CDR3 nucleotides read TGTGCCAGCAGTGAACGCCAAGTCAATCAGCCCCAGCATTTT. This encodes CASSERQVNQPQHF.

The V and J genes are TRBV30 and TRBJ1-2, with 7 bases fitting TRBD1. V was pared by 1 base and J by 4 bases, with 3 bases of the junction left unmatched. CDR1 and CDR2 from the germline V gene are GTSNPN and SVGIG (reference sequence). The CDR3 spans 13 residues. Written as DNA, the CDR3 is TGTGCCTGGAGTGCCAGGGACAGCTATGGCTACACCTTC. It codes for CAWSARDSYGYTF.

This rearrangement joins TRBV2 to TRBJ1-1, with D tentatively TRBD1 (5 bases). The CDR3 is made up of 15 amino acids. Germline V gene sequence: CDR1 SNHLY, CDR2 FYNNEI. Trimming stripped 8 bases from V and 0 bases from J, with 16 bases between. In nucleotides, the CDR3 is TGTGCCAGCGTCTCTGGTACGACAGTGAACACTGAAGCTTTCTTT. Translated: CASVSGTTVNTEAFF.

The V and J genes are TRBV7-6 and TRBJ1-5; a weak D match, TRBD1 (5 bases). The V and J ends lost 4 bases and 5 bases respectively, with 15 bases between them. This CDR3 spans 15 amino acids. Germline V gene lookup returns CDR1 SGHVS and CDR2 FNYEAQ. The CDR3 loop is CASSSSLQGYQPQHF. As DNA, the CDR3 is TGTGCCAGCAGCTCAAGCCTTCAGGGTTATCAGCCCCAGCATTTT. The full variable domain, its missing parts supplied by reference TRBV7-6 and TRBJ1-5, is GAGVSQSPRYKVTKRGQDVALRCDPISGHVSLYWYRQALGQGPEFLTYFNYEAQQDKSGLPNDRFSAERPEGSISTLTIQRTEQRDSAMYRCASSSSLQGYQPQHFGDGTRLSIL.

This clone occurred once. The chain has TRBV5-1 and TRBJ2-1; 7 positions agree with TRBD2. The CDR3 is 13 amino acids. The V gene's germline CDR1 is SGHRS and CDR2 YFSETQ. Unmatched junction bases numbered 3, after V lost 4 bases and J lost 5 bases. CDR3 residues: CASSRDYNNEQFF. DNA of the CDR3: TGCGCCAGCAGCCGGGACTACAACAATGAGCAGTTCTTC.